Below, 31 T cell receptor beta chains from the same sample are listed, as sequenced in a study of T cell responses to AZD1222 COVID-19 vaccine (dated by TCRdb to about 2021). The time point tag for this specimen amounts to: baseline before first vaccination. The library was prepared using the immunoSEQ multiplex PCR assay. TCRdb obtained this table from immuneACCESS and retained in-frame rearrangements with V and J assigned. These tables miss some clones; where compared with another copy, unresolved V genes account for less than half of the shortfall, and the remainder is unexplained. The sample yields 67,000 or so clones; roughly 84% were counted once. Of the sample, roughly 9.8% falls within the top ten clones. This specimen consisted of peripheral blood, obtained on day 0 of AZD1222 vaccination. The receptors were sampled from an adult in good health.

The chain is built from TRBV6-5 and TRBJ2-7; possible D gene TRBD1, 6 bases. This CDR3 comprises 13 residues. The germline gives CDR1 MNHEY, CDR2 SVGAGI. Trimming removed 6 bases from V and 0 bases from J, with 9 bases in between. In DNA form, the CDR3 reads TGTGCCAGCAGCGTACAGGGCTCCTACGAGCAGTACTTC. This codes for CASSVQGSYEQYF.

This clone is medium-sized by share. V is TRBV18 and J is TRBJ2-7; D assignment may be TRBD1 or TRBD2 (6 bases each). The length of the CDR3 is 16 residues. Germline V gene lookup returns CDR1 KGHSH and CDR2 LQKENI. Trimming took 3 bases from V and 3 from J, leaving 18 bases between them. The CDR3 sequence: CASSPKGGQQLYEQYF. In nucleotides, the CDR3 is TGTGCCAGCTCACCCAAGGGAGGACAGCAACTCTACGAGCAGTACTTC.

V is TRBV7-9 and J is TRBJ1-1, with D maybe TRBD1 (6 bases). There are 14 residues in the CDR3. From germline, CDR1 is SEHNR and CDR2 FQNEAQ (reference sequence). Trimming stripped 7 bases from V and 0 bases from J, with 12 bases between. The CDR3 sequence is CASIEGHLNTEAFF. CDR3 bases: TGTGCCAGCATAGAGGGACACTTGAACACTGAAGCTTTCTTT. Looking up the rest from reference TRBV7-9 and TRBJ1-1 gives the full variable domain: DTGVSQNPRHKITKRGQNVTFRCDPISEHNRLYWYRQTLGQGPEFLTYFQNEAQLEKSRLLSDRFSAERPKGSFSTLEIQRTEQGDSAMYLCASIEGHLNTEAFFGQGTRLTVV.

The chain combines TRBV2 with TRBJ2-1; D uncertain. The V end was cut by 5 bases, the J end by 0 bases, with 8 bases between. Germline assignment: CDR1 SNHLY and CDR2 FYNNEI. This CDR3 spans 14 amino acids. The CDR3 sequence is CASSSLGSYNEQFF. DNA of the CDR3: TGTGCCAGCAGTTCCCTCGGCTCCTACAATGAGCAGTTCTTC.

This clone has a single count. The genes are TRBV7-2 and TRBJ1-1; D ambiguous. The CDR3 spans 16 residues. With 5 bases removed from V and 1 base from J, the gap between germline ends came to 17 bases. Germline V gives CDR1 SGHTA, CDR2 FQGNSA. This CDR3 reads CASSPHRTGANTEAFF. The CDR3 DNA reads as TGTGCCAGCAGCCCTCACCGTACGGGCGCGAACACTGAAGCTTTCTTT.

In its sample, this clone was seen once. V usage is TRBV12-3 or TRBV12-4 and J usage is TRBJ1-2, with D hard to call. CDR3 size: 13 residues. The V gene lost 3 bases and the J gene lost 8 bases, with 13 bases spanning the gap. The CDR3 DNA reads TGTGCCAGCAGTTTCGGACCCCGGTCGGGCTACACCTTC. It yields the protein CASSFGPRSGYTF.

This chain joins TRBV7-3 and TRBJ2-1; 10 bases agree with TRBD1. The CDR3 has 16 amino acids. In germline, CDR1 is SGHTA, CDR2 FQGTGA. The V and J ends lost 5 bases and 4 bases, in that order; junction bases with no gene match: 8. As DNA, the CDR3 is TGTGCCAGCAGCAGGTCCGGGACAGGGGATTACAATGAGCAGTTCTTC. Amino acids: CASSRSGTGDYNEQFF.

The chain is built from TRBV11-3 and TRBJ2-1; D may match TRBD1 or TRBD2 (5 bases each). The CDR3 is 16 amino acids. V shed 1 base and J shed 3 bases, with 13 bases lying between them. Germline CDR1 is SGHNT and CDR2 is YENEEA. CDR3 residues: CASSLANGANYNEQFF. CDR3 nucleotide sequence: TGTGCCAGCAGCTTAGCGAACGGGGCCAACTACAATGAGCAGTTCTTC. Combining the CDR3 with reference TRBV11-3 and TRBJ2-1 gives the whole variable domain EAGVVQSPRYKIIEKKQPVAFWCNPISGHNTLYWYLQNLGQGPELLIRYENEEAVDDSQLPKDRFSAERLKGVDSTLKIQPAELGDSAVYLCASSLANGANYNEQFFGPGTRLTVL.

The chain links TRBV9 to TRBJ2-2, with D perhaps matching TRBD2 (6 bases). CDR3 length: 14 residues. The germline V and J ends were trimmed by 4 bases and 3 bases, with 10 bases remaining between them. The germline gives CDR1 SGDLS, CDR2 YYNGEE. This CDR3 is CASSPWGDTGELFF. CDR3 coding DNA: TGTGCCAGCAGCCCGTGGGGGGACACCGGGGAGCTGTTTTTT.

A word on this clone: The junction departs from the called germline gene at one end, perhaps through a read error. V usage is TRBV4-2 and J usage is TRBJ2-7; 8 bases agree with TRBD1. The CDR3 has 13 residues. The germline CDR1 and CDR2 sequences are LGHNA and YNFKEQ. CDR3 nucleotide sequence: TGTGCCAGCAGCCAAGGGGTGGGGGACAGGATACGTTTC. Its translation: CASSQGVGDRIRF.

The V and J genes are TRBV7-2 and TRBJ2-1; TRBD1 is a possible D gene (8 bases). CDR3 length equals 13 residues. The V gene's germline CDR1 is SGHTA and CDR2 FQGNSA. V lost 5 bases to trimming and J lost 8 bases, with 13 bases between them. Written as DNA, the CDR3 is TGTGCCAGCAGCCGGACAGGGAGGGATGAGCAGTTCTTC. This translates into CASSRTGRDEQFF. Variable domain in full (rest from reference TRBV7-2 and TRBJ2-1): GAGVSQSPSNKVTEKGKDVELRCDPISGHTALYWYRQSLGQGLEFLIYFQGNSAPDKSGLPSDRFSAERTGGSVSTLTIQRTQQEDSAVYLCASSRTGRDEQFFGPGTRLTVL.

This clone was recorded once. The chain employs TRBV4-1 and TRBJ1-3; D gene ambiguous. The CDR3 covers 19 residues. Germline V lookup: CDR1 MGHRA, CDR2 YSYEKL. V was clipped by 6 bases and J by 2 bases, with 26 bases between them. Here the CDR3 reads CASSHSTASSAGAGNTIYF. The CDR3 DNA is TGCGCCAGCAGTCATTCGACCGCCAGTTCCGCGGGAGCTGGAAACACCATATATTTT.

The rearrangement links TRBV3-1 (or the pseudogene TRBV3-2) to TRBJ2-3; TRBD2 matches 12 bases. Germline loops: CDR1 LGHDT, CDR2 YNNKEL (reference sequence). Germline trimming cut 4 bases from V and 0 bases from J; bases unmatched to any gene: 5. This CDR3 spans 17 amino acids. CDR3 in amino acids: CASSPRTSGVSTDTQYF. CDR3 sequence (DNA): TGTGCCAGCAGCCCCAGGACTAGCGGGGTGAGCACAGATACGCAGTATTTT.

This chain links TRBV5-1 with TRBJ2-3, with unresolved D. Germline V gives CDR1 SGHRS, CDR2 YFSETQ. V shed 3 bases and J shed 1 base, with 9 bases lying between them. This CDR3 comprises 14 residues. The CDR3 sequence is CASSSYPGTDTQYF. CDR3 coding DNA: TGCGCCAGCAGCTCCTATCCGGGCACAGATACGCAGTATTTT.

CDR3 sequence reads: CASSLGQGGVIDEQYF. The CDR3 bases are TGTGCCAGCAGCCTTGGACAGGGCGGGGTAATAGACGAGCAGTACTTC. The chain is built from TRBV7-9 and TRBJ2-7; 8 nucleotides align to TRBD1. Germline V gene data show CDR1 as SEHNR and CDR2 as FQNEAQ (reference sequence). The V gene end was trimmed by 5 bases and the J gene end by 5 bases; junction bases not matched to a gene: 14. The CDR3 loop spans 16 amino acids.

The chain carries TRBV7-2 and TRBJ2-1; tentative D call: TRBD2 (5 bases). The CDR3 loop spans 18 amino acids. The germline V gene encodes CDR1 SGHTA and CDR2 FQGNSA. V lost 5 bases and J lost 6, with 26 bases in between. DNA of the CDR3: TGTGCCAGCAGCCGTCGCTTCGGACGGGGTTTTTCTTTCAATGAGCAGTTCTTC. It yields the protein CASSRRFGRGFSFNEQFF.

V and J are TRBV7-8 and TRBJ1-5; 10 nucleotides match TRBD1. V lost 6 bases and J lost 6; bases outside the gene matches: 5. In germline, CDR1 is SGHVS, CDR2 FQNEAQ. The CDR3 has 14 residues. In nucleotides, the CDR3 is TGTGCCAGCAGTCCGACAGGGGGCGTTCAGCCCCAGCATTTT. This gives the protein CASSPTGGVQPQHF.

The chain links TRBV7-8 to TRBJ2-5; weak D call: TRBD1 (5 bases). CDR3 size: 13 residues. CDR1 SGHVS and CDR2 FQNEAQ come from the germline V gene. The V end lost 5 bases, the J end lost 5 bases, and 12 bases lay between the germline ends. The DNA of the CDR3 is TGTGCCAGCAGCAGAGATAACAGGGAGACCCAGTACTTC. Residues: CASSRDNRETQYF.

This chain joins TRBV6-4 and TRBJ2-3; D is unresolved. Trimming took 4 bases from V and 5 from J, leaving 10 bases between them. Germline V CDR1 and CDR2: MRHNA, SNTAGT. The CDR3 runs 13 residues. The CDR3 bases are TGTGCCAGCAGTGGAGGACCGCAAGATACGCAGTATTTT. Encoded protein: CASSGGPQDTQYF.

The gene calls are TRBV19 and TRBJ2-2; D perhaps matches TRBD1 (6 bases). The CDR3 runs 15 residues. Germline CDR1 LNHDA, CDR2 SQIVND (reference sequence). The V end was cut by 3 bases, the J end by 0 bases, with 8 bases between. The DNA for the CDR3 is TGTGCCAGTAGTATCGGGACACCGAACACCGGGGAGCTGTTTTTT. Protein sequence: CASSIGTPNTGELFF.

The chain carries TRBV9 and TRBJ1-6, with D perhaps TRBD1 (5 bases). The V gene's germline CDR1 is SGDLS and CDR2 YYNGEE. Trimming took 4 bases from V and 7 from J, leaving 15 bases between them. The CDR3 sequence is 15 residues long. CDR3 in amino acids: CASSPQEGLNSPLHF. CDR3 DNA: TGTGCCAGCAGCCCTCAGGAGGGACTGAATTCACCCCTCCACTTT. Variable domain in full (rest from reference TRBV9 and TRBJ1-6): DSGVTQTPKHLITATGQRVTLRCSPRSGDLSVYWYQQSLDQGLQFLIQYYNGEERAKGNILERFSAQQFPDLHSELNLSSLELGDSALYFCASSPQEGLNSPLHFGNGTRLTVT.

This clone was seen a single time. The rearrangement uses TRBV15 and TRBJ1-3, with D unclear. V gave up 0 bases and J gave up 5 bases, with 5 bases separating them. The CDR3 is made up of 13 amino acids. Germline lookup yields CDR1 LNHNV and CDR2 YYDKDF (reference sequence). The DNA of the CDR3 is TGTGCCACCAGCAGAGAAGGTAGAAACACCATATATTTT. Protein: CATSREGRNTIYF.

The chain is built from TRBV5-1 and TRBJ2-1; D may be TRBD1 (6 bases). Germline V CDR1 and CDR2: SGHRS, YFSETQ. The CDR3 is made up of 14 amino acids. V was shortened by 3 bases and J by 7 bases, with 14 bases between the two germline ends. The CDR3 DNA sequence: TGCGCCAGCAGCTCCCGTTCAGGGGTTAATGAGCAGTTCTTC. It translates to CASSSRSGVNEQFF.

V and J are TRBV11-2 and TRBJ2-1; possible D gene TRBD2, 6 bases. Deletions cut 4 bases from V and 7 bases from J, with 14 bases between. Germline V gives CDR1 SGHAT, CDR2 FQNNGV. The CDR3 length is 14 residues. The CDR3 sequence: CASSWRGGENEQFF. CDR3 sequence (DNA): TGTGCCAGCAGCTGGCGGGGCGGGGAGAATGAGCAGTTCTTC.

The CDR3 DNA reads TGTGCCAGCAGTTCGCGGATTGGGGTGGTGTCCTACGAGCAGTACTTC. Protein product: CASSSRIGVVSYEQYF. This chain links TRBV6-5 with TRBJ2-7; no clear D gene. This CDR3 has 16 residues. V shed 4 bases and J shed 1 base, with 17 bases lying between them. Germline CDR1 reads MNHEY; CDR2 reads SVGAGI.

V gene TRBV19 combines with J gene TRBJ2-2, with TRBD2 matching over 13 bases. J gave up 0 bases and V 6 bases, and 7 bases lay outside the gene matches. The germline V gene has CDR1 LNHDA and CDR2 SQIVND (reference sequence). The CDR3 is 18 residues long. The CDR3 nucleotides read TGTGCCAGTAGCCGCTCGACTAGCGGGGGGCCGAACACCGGGGAGCTGTTTTTT. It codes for CASSRSTSGGPNTGELFF. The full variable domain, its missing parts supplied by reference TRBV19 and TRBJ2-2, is DGGITQSPKYLFRKEGQNVTLSCEQNLNHDAMYWYRQDPGQGLRLIYYSQIVNDFQKGDIAEGYSVSREKKESFPLTVTSAQKNPTAFYLCASSRSTSGGPNTGELFFGEGSRLTVL.

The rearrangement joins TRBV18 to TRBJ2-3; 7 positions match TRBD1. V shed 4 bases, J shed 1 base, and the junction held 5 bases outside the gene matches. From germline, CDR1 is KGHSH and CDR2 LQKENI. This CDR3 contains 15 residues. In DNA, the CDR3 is TGTGCCAGCTCACGTGGACAGGAGGGCACAGATACGCAGTATTTT. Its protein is CASSRGQEGTDTQYF.

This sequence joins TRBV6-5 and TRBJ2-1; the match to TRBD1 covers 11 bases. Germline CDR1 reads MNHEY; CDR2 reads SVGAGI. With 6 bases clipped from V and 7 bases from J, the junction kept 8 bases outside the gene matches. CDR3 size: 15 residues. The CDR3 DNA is TGTGCCAGCAGCTCCGGACAGGGGGCCCCAAATGAGCAGTTCTTC. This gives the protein CASSSGQGAPNEQFF.

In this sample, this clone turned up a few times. This CDR3 is CASYKGQYTEAFF. In DNA form, the CDR3 reads TGTGCCAGTTACAAGGGACAGTACACTGAAGCTTTCTTT. The chain couples TRBV6-5 to TRBJ1-1, with 7 positions matching TRBD1. Losses at the gene ends were 9 bases for V and 3 bases for J; bases not matched to a gene: 7. Germline V CDR1 and CDR2: MNHEY, SVGAGI. The CDR3 contains 13 residues.

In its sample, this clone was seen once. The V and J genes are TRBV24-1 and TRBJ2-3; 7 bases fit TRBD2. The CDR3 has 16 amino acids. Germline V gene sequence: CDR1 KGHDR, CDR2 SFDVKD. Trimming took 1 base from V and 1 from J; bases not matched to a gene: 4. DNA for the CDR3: TGTGCCACCAGTGATTTAGCCAGCGGGGGCACAGATACGCAGTATTTT. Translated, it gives CATSDLASGGTDTQYF.

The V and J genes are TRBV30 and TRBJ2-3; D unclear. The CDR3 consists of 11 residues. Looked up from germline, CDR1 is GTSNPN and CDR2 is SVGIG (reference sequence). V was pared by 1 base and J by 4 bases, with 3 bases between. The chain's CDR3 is CAWSGADTQYF. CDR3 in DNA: TGTGCCTGGAGTGGGGCAGATACGCAGTATTTT. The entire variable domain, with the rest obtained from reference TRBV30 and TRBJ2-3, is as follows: SQTIHQWPATLVQPVGSPLSLECTVEGTSNPNLYWYRQAAGRGLQLLFYSVGIGQISSEVPQNLSASRPQDRQFILSSKKLLLSDSGFYLCAWSGADTQYFGPGTRLTVL.